A single sample gave rise to the 6 T cell receptor beta chains below, sequenced in a study of cytomegalovirus exposure and HLA in healthy donors. This PCR relied on a set of 60 Vbeta primers and 13 Jbeta primers. The method was immunoSEQ multiplex PCR; TCRdb's version includes in-frame clones alone and lacks a portion of them. The sample includes 200,000 to 250,000 clones, around 77% of them seen just once. The sample consisted of PBMCs. These TCRs come from a woman aged 30 to 39 in good health and CMV-seronegative.

The V gene is TRBV27, the J gene TRBJ1-4; 7 bases align to TRBD1. This CDR3 has 15 residues. CDR1 is MNHEY and CDR2 is SMNVEV in the germline V gene (reference sequence). J lost 4 bases, V lost 3 bases, and 5 bases had no gene match. CDR3 in amino acids: CASSFIRDSNEKLFF. In nucleotides, the CDR3 is TGTGCCAGCAGTTTCATCCGGGACAGTAATGAAAAACTGTTTTTT.

This chain links TRBV5-4 with TRBJ2-1; the D is unclear. This CDR3 has 15 residues. Germline V CDR1 and CDR2: SGHNT, YYREEE (reference sequence). The V gene lost 0 bases and the J gene lost 0 bases, with 7 bases spanning the gap. The CDR3 loop is CASSLGLNSYNEQFF. CDR3 sequence (DNA): TGTGCCAGCAGCTTGGGACTTAACTCCTACAATGAGCAGTTCTTC.

The V and J genes are TRBV5-1 and TRBJ2-3; 12 positions match TRBD1. The length of the CDR3 is 15 residues. Trimming removed 7 bases from V and 4 bases from J; junction bases left unmatched: 7. Germline values: CDR1 SGHRS, CDR2 YFSETQ. The CDR3 reads CASGIGTGGPDTQYF. As DNA, the CDR3 is TGCGCCAGCGGAATCGGGACAGGGGGCCCAGATACGCAGTATTTT.

This chain uses TRBV6-1 with TRBJ1-6; D not resolved. V was shortened by 5 bases and J by 9 bases, with 17 bases between the two germline ends. Per germline, CDR1 MNHNS and CDR2 SASEGT. CDR3 length equals 15 residues. The chain's CDR3 is CASSPQASGASPLHF. The CDR3 nucleotides are TGTGCCAGCAGTCCCCAAGCCTCGGGAGCTTCACCCCTCCACTTT.

This clone showed up just a few times. The chain recombines TRBV28 with TRBJ2-7; 7 bases agree with TRBD1. CDR1 and CDR2 from the germline V gene are MDHEN and SYDVKM. CDR3 length: 14 residues. The V and J ends lost 6 bases and 3 bases, in that order; junction bases with no gene match: 8. As DNA, the CDR3 is TGTGCCAGCAGGTGGACAGGAGGAGACTACGAGCAGTACTTC. Translating gives CASRWTGGDYEQYF.

V is TRBV5-6 and J is TRBJ2-2; 8 positions match TRBD2. CDR3 length equals 15 residues. The ends lost 1 base at V and 4 bases at J; junction bases unmatched: 3. CDR1 is SGHDT and CDR2 is YYEEEE in the germline V gene. The DNA of the CDR3 is TGTGCCAGCAGCTTGTGGACTAGCCCCACCGGGGAGCTGTTTTTT. It translates to CASSLWTSPTGELFF.